This paragraph reports one T cell receptor (beta chain). As yet, its antigen is unknown. The data derive from a study of Tregs in tolerant kidney transplant recipients. Related graft donors supplied nonmyeloablative bone marrow transplants, and mixed chimerism was transient. This table comes from immunoSEQ multiplex PCR, and its TCRdb copy is limited to in-frame clones, with some not included. Of 75,000 to 100,000 clones listed, 93% are singletons. Overall study results and limits: Nucleotide sequences could not be compared across some patients' samples due to primer changes. This study did not directly address biological reproducibility.

This CDR3 region has 13 residues. Germline values: CDR1 MNHEY, CDR2 SMNVEV (reference sequence). Germline trimming cut 7 bases from V and 5 bases from J; bases unmatched to any gene: 5. Material: CD4+ T cells from blood (PBMCs), obtained 12 months after the transplant. This TCR was sampled from a human patient who received a combined kidney and bone marrow transplant. Some T cells may be graft donor cells. The chain joins TRBV27 to TRBJ1-3; TRBD1 agrees at 7 bases. The CDR3 region is CASKRQGRNTIYF. The CDR3 nucleotides are TGTGCCAGCAAGAGACAGGGAAGAAACACCATATATTTT.